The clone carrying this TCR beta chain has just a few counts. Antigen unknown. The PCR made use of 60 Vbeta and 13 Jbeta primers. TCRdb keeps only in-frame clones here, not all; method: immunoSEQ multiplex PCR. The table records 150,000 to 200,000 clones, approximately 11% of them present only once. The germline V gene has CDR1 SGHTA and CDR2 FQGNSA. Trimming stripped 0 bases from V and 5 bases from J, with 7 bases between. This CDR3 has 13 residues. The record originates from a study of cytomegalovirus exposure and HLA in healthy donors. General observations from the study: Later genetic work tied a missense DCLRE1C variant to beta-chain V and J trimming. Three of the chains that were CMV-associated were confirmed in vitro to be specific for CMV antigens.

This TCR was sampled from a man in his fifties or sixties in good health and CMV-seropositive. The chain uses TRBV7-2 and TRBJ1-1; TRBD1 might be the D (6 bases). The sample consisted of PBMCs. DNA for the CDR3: TGTGCCAGCAGCTTAGCTAGGGGGACTGAAGCTTTCTTT. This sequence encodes CASSLARGTEAFF.